These 9 T cell receptor beta chains share one sample of origin, sequenced in a study of Ad26.COV2.S vaccination and SARS-CoV-2 variants. Using immunoSEQ multiplex PCR, the repertoire was profiled, and TCRdb retains in-frame clones only, with some absent. Of more than 400,000 clones listed, 92% are singletons. The treatment here: some 20 received Ad26.COV2.S at low or high dose, single or two shots; about 5 received placebo; per-sample allocation not given. Samples came from day 63 after the first vaccine or placebo injection. The sample was peripheral blood, taken in a trial of Ad26.COV2.S vaccine versus placebo. The receptor set was obtained from a person between 18 and 65 years old who received the Ad26.COV2.S COVID-19 vaccine or a placebo.

The chain joins TRBV4-1 to TRBJ1-6; no definite D call. Looked up from germline, CDR1 is MGHRA and CDR2 is YSYEKL. V shed 0 bases and J shed 0 bases, with 12 bases lying between them. This CDR3 spans 18 amino acids. The CDR3 reads CASSQEHRGSSYNSPLHF. CDR3 nucleotide sequence: TGCGCCAGCAGCCAAGAGCATAGAGGGAGCTCCTATAATTCACCCCTCCACTTT.

The chain links TRBV28 to TRBJ2-7, with D perhaps matching TRBD2 (6 bases). The V and J ends lost 5 bases and 4 bases respectively, with 6 bases between them. CDR3 length: 11 residues. Looked up from germline, CDR1 is MDHEN and CDR2 is SYDVKM. DNA of the CDR3: TGTGCCAGCAGTGGGGGGTACGAGCAGTACTTC. It is translated as CASSGGYEQYF.

The J gene is TRBJ1-2, the V gene TRBV24-1; perhaps TRBD1 as D (5 bases). Germline values: CDR1 KGHDR, CDR2 SFDVKD. Trimming left V 0 bases short and J 6 bases short, with 10 bases between. The CDR3 runs 14 residues. The CDR3 bases are TGTGCCACCAGTGATTTGTTAGGGGCCCATGGCTACACCTTC. The encoded protein is CATSDLLGAHGYTF.

This CDR3 is CASSQDWGGAGELFF. The CDR3 DNA sequence: TGTGCCAGCAGCCAAGATTGGGGGGGCGCCGGGGAGCTGTTTTTT. J is TRBJ2-2 and V is TRBV3-1 (or the pseudogene TRBV3-2), with a tentative D call TRBD2 (7 bases). V lost 0 bases, J lost 6 bases, and 11 bases lay in between. This CDR3 contains 15 residues. Germline V gives CDR1 LGHDT, CDR2 YNNKEL (reference sequence).

The genes are TRBV9 and TRBJ2-3; 8 bases map to TRBD1. This CDR3 is built from 16 residues. V gave up 1 base and J gave up 0 bases; unmatched junction bases: 4. Germline CDR1 is SGDLS and CDR2 is YYNGEE. CDR3 nucleotides: TGTGCCAGCAGCGTATGGCGGGACAGGAGCACAGATACGCAGTATTTT. Its protein product is CASSVWRDRSTDTQYF.

This chain joins TRBV6-2 or TRBV6-3 and TRBJ2-3, with D possibly being TRBD2 (6 bases). CDR3 length equals 15 residues. Germline CDR1 MNHEY, CDR2 SVGEGT. V dropped 1 base and J dropped 6 bases, with 14 bases sitting between them. DNA for the CDR3: TGTGCCAGCAGTTACTGGCTAGCGAGTAGCGATACGCAGTATTTT. Translated: CASSYWLASSDTQYF.

The chain couples TRBV14 to TRBJ2-7; no firm D call. Between the trimmed V and J ends, which lost 0 bases and 0 bases, there was a span of 18 bases. The CDR3 is 18 residues long. The V gene's germline CDR1 is SGHDN and CDR2 FVKESK. This CDR3 reads CASSQDDIFLPLSYEQYF. The CDR3 DNA reads as TGTGCCAGCAGCCAAGATGACATATTCCTACCCCTCTCCTACGAGCAGTACTTC.

This clone was seen a few times. This chain uses TRBV7-8 with TRBJ1-1; 7 bases are shared with TRBD1. The CDR3 totals 14 residues. V trimming: 5 bases; J trimming: 4 bases; junction bases outside the gene matches: 7. Per germline, CDR1 SGHVS and CDR2 FQNEAQ. CDR3 residues: CASSTGQPTTEAFF. The CDR3 region has the DNA TGTGCCAGCAGCACGGGACAGCCGACCACTGAAGCTTTCTTT.

The rearrangement uses TRBV19 and TRBJ1-2; 8 bases are a match to TRBD1. The CDR3 contains 16 residues. With 3 bases clipped from V and 8 bases from J, the junction kept 14 bases outside the gene matches. The germline V gene has CDR1 LNHDA and CDR2 SQIVND (reference sequence). The DNA for the CDR3 is TGTGCCAGTAGTATTTGGACAGGGATAGGAGCTATGGGCTACACCTTC. Protein product: CASSIWTGIGAMGYTF.